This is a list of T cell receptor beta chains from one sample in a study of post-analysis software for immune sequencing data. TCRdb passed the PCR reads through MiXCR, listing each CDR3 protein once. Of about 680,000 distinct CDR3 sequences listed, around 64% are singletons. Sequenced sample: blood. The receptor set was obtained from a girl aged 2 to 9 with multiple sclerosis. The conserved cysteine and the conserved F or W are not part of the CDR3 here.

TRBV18	ASSPGQRSSYEQY
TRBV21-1	ASSKWPGPNYEQY
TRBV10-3	AIRRAYGYT
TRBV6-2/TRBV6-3	ASSPWTAPQETQY
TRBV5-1	ASSLAGRGSYNEQF
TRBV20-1	SANRGSYEQY
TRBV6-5	ASSYSLVGTGNYEQY
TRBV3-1	ASSQIGGRAPGELF
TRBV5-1	TSSTDRGETQY
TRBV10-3	AIGTGYNEQF
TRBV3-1	ASSQDIGSGANVLT
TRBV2	ASSEGQGYEKLF
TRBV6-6	ASSYRGAGETQY
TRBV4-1	ASSQEPGKGYEQY
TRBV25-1	ASSDWDGRNTQY
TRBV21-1	ASSARDSNNEQF
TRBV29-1	SAPRGSSYNEQF
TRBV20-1	SARDEGRTDTQY
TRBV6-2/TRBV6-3	ASSWTSGAAETQY
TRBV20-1	SAGTGGKYEQY
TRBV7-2	ASRSGAKDTQY
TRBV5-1	ASSPYTDRNTEAF
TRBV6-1	ASSEFPRQQF
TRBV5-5	ASSSGTSGFRNEQF
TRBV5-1	ASRGSTYEQY
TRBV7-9	ASSPGQTYNEQF
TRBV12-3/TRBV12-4	ASSSVSQQTQY
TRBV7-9	ASSHNRGIKETQY
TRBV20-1	SASRLVLETQY
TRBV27	ASSLGQGIRDEQY
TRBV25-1	ASTWADEQF
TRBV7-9	ASSLGDRNWAWETQY
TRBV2	ASSELAGGLHEQF
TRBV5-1	ASSLWGGGAPTTDTQY
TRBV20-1	SARDPRVYGYT
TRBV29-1	SVVEGGLYGYT
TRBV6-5	ASSYSRTSLGNEQF
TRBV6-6	ASSRNTEAF
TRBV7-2	ASSLGGTDEQF
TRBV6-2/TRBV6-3	ASSHSAGGLYNERF
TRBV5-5	ASSLIQGLYGYT
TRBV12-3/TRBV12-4	ASSFRGARPYNEQF
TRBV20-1	TATGNETQY
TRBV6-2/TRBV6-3	ASSPRQGLYNEQF
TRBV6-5	ASSYTQVTEAF
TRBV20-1	SARSDGTSNEQF
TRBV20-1	SAGVSWNDEQY
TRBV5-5	ASSLMFMNTEAF
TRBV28	ASSPAHRTSGFEQY
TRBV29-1	SATDLWDGYT
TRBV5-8	ASSWGRNTQY
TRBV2	ASFNGLAEDTQY
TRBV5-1	ASSLAQGHEAF
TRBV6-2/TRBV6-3	ASRHRDRVQETQY
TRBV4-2	ASSQDVGSGRAFYNEQF
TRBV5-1	ASSPGTSPGRSYNEQF
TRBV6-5	ASSPGEGARAF
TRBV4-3	ASSQELSGGPLQETQY
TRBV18	ASSPKIVQVTDTQY
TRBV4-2	ASGRLAGSSYNEQF